The clone carrying this T cell receptor beta chain was seen a few times. Its antigen is still unknown. These data are taken from a study of T cells after yellow fever vaccination. The overall study: Some fractions had low cell numbers, and these were prepared with SMART-Seq v4 Ultra Low Input. Overall study findings and caveats: Some clonotypes, a small share, were shared between CD4 and CD8 compartments. The study noted that FACS-sorted repertoires could contain abundant clonotypes contaminating from the bulk population.

A 5'RACE template-switching step, the method used to make TCR cDNA, added a universal primer site and UMIs. TCRdb called the 5' RACE reads again in MiXCR, with one record for every CDR3 protein. The sample records some 400,000 distinct CDR3 sequences, 6% to 8% being singletons. The sequencing used PBMCs, collected 5 days after the yellow fever booster vaccination. The source of this sequence is a man in his thirties or forties who received the YFV17D yellow fever vaccine.

The CDR3 spells CASSPSSGPDTQYF. CDR3 DNA: TGTGCCAGCAGCCCATCCTCGGGGCCAGATACGCAGTATTTT. J is TRBJ2-3 and V is TRBV7-2; D is tentatively TRBD1 or TRBD2 (5 bases each). Per germline, CDR1 SGHTA and CDR2 FQGNSA. Deletions cut 5 bases from V and 4 bases from J, with 13 bases between. This CDR3 has 14 amino acids.